This TCR beta chain was profiled in a study of T cell responses to AZD1222 COVID-19 vaccine. The study, taken as a whole, reports: Unmutated variant regions are reportedly the target of nearly half of TCRs that are spike-specific. It should be noted that donors were predominantly white British and more often female, and clonal diversity was possibly underestimated. In all cases, repertoires were sampled only after the peak T cell response. CD4 TCRs associated with vaccination spanned spike, dominating at 160-218 and 743-854.

The length of the CDR3 is 15 residues. Germline V gene data show CDR1 as LGHNA and CDR2 as YNFKEQ. With 1 base removed from V and 5 bases from J, the gap between germline ends came to 14 bases. This clone was seen only once. The antigen is unknown. Using immunoSEQ multiplex PCR, the repertoire was profiled, and TCRdb retains in-frame clones only, with some absent. The sample contains 130,000 to 150,000 clones, 90% to 95% of which appear only once. This clonotype originated in an adult in good health. This chain connects TRBV4-2 to TRBJ1-1; no clear D. The sample consisted of peripheral blood, taken on day 0 of AZD1222 vaccination. The CDR3 DNA reads as TGTGCCAGCAGCCAAGGGAGGAGAAAGGCGACTGAAGCTTTCTTT. It encodes CASSQGRRKATEAFF.